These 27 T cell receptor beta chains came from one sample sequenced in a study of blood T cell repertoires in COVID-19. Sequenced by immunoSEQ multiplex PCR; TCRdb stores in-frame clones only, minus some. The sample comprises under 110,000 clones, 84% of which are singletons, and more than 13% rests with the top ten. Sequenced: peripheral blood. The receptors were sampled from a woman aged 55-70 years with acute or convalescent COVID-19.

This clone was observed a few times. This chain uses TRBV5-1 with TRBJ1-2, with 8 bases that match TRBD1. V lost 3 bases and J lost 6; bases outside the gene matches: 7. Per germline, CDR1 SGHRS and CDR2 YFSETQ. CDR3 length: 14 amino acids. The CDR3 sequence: CASSSQGEENGYTF. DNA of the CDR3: TGCGCCAGCAGCTCACAGGGGGAGGAGAATGGCTACACCTTC.

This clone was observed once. This chain's CDR3 is CASSPAGATEAFF. DNA for the CDR3: TGTGCCAGCTCACCAGCGGGTGCCACTGAAGCTTTCTTT. V is TRBV18 and J is TRBJ1-1; no definite D call. The ends were cut back, 2 bases at V and 4 bases at J, with 8 bases in the middle. Germline CDR1 is KGHSH and CDR2 is LQKENI. The CDR3 is made up of 13 amino acids.

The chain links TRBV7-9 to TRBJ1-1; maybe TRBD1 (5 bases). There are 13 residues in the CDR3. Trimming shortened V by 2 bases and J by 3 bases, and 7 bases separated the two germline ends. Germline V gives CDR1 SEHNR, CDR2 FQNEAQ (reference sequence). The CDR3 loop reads CASSLQGDTEAFF. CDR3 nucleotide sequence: TGTGCCAGCAGCTTACAGGGTGACACTGAAGCTTTCTTT.

This chain's CDR3 is CASSWGSPETQYF. Here the CDR3 DNA reads TGTGCCAGCAGCTGGGGCAGTCCAGAGACCCAGTACTTC. The J gene is TRBJ2-5, the V gene TRBV6-5, with a tentative D call TRBD1 (5 bases). Trimming cost V 6 bases and J 4 bases, with 12 bases left between them. The CDR3 totals 13 residues. The germline CDR1 and CDR2 sequences are MNHEY and SVGAGI.

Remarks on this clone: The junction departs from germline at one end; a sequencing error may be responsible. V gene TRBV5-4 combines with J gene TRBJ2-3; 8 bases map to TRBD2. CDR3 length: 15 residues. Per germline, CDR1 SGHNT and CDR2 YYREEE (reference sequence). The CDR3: CASSLEREGGDTQYF. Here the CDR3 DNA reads TGTGCCAGCAGTTTGGAACGGGAGGGGGGAGATACGCAGTATTTT. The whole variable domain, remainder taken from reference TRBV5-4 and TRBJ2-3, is ETGVTQSPTHLIKTRGQQVTLRCSSQSGHNTVSWYQQALGQGPQFIFQYYREEENGRGNFPPRFSGLQFPNYSSELNVNALELDDSALYLCASSLEREGGDTQYFGPGTRLTVL.

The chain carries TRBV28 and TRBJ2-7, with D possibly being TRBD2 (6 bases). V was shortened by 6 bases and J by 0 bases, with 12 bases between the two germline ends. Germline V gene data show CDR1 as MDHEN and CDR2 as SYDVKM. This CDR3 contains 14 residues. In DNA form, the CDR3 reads TGTGCCAGCAGAAGGGTAGCGGCCTCCTACGAGCAGTACTTC. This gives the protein CASRRVAASYEQYF.

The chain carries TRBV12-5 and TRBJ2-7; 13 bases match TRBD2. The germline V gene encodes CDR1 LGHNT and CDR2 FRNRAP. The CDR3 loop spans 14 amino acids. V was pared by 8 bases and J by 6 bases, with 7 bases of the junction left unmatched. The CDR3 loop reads CASRWTSGSVEQYF. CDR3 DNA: TGTGCTAGTAGGTGGACTAGCGGGAGCGTCGAGCAGTACTTC.

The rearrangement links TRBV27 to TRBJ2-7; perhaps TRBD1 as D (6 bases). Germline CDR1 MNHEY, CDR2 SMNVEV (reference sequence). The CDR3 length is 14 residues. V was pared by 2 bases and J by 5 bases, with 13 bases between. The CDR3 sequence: CASSLGTTMNEQYF. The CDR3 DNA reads TGTGCCAGCAGTTTAGGGACAACCATGAACGAGCAGTACTTC.

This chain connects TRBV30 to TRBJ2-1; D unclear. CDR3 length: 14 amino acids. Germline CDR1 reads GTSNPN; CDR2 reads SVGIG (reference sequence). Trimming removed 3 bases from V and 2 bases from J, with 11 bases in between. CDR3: CAWSEASPYNEQFF. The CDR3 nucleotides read TGTGCCTGGAGCGAGGCTAGTCCCTACAATGAGCAGTTCTTC.

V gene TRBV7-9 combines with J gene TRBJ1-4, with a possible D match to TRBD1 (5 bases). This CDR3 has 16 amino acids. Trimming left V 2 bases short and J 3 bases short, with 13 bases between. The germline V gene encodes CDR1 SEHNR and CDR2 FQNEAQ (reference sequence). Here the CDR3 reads CASSLNPTDPNEKLFF. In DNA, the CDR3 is TGTGCCAGCAGCTTAAACCCGACAGACCCTAATGAAAAACTGTTTTTT. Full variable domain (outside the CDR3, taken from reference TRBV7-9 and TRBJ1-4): DTGVSQNPRHKITKRGQNVTFRCDPISEHNRLYWYRQTLGQGPEFLTYFQNEAQLEKSRLLSDRFSAERPKGSFSTLEIQRTEQGDSAMYLCASSLNPTDPNEKLFFGSGTQLSVL.

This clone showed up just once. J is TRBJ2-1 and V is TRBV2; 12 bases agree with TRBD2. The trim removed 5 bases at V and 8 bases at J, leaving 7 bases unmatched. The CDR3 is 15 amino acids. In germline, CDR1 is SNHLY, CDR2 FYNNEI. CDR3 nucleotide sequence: TGTGCCAGCAGTTCTAGCGGGAGGGCGGTCGATGAGCAGTTCTTC. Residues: CASSSSGRAVDEQFF.

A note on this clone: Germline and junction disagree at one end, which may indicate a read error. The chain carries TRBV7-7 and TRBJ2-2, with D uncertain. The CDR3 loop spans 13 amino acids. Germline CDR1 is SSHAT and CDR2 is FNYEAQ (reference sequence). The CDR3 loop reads CASSFGTSGELFF. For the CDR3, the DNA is TGTGCTAGCAGCTTTGGTACTTCCGGGGAGCTGTTTTTT.

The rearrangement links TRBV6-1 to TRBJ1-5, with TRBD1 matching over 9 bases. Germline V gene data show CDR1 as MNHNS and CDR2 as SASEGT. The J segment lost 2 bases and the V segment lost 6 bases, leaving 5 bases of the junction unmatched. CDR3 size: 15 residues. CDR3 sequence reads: CASSWDRVRNQPQHF. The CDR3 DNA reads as TGTGCCAGCAGCTGGGACAGGGTACGCAATCAGCCCCAGCATTTT.

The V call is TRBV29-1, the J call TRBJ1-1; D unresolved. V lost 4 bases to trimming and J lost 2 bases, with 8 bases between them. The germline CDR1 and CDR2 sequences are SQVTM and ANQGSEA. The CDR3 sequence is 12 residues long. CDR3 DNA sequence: TGCAGCGTTGCTGGCGGTAACACTGAAGCTTTCTTT. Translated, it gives CSVAGGNTEAFF.

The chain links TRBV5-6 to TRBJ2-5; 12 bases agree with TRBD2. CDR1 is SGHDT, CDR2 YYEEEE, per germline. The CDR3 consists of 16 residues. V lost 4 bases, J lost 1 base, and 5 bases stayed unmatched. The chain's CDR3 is CASSSRLAGAQETQYF. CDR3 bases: TGTGCCAGCAGCAGTAGACTAGCGGGGGCCCAAGAGACCCAGTACTTC.

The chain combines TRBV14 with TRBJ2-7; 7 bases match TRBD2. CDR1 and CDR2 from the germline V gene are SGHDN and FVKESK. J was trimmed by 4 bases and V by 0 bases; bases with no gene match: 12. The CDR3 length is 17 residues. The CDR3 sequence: CASSQDRGSGQYYEQYF. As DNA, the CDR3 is TGTGCCAGCAGCCAAGATCGCGGTAGCGGGCAGTATTACGAGCAGTACTTC.

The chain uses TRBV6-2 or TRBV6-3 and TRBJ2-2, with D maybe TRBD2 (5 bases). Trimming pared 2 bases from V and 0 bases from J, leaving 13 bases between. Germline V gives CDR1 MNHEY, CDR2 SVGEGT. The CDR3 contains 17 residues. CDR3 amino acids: CASSYGFLASNTGELFF. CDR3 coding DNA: TGTGCCAGCAGTTACGGATTTCTAGCCTCGAACACCGGGGAGCTGTTTTTT.

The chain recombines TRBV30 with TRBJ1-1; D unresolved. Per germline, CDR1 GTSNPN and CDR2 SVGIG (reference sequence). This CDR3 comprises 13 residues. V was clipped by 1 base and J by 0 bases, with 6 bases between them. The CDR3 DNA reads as TGTGCCTGGAGTGGGCAGTTGAACACTGAAGCTTTCTTT. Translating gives CAWSGQLNTEAFF. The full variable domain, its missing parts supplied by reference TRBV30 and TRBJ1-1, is SQTIHQWPATLVQPVGSPLSLECTVEGTSNPNLYWYRQAAGRGLQLLFYSVGIGQISSEVPQNLSASRPQDRQFILSSKKLLLSDSGFYLCAWSGQLNTEAFFGQGTRLTVV.

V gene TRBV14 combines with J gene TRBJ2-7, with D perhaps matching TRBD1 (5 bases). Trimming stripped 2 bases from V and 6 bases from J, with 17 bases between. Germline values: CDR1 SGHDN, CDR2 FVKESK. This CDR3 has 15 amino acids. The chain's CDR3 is CASSQFGQGWSEQYF. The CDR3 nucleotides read TGTGCCAGCAGCCAATTCGGGCAGGGTTGGAGCGAGCAGTACTTC.

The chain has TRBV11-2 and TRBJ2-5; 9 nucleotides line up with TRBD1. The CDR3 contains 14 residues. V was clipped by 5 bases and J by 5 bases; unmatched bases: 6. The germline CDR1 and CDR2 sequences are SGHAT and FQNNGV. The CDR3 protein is CASSPGGTGETQYF. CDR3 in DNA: TGTGCCAGCAGCCCAGGCGGGACAGGGGAGACCCAGTACTTC.

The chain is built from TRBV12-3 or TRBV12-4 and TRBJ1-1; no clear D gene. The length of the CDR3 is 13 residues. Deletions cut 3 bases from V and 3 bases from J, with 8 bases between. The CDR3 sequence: CASSLKQYTEAFF. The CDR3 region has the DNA TGTGCCAGCAGTTTGAAACAGTACACTGAAGCTTTCTTT.

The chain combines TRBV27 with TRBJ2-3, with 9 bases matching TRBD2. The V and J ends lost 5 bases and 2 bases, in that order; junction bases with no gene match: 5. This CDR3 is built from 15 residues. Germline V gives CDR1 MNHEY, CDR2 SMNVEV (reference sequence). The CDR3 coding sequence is TGTGCCAGCAGTCTCGTAGCGGGGGTCACAGATACGCAGTATTTT. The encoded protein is CASSLVAGVTDTQYF.

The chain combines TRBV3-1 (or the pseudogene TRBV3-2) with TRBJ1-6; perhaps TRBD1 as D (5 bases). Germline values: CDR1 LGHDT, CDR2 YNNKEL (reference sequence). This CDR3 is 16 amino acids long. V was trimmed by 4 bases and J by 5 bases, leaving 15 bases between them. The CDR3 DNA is TGTGCCAGCAGCCTAAGGGCGGGACTGAATAATTCACCCCTCCACTTT. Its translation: CASSLRAGLNNSPLHF.

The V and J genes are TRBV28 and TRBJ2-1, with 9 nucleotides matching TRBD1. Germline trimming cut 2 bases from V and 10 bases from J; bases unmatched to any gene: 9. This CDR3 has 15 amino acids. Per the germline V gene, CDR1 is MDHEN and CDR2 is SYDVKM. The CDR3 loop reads CASSLRGTGSWEQFF. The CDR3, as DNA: TGTGCCAGCAGTTTACGTGGGACAGGGTCTTGGGAGCAGTTCTTC.

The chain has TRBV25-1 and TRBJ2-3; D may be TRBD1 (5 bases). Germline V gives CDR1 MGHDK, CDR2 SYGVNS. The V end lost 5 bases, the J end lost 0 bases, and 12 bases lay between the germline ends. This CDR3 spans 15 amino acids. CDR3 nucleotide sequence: TGTGCCAGCAGTATAGGGGTTTTTAGCACAGATACGCAGTATTTT. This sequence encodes CASSIGVFSTDTQYF.

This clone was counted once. CDR3 DNA: TGTGCCAGCAGCTACAGAGCCCAGCAGTACTTC. It is translated as CASSYRAQQYF. The gene calls are TRBV28 and TRBJ2-7; no reliable D call. CDR3 length: 11 residues. Germline V gene sequence: CDR1 MDHEN, CDR2 SYDVKM. The ends were cut back, 6 bases at V and 8 bases at J, with 11 bases in the middle.

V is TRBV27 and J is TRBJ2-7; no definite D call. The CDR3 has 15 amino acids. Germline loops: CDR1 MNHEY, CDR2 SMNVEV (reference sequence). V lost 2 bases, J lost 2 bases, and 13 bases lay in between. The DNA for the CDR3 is TGTGCCAGCAGTTTAGGCCCAGGTCCTACCTACGAGCAGTACTTC. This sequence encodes CASSLGPGPTYEQYF.